This T cell receptor (beta chain) was recovered during a study of T-cell reconstitution after alpha-beta-depleted transplantation in children. General study points: Surviving recipient T cells and intrathymic progenitors accounted for some patients' high TCRbeta diversity at day 60. At one year after transplant, newly produced T cells mostly accounted for T-cell counts and diversity. After transplant, at about two months, alpha-beta T cells were reportedly derived from several hundred expanded graft clones.

For TCRbeta, the library was prepared with unique molecular identifiers. MiXCR, run by TCRdb on the PCR reads, gives a single entry per CDR3 protein. The sample comprises more than 90,000 distinct CDR3 sequences, around 10% of which are singletons, and under 35% rests with the top ten. As concerns this clonotype: No antigen is known for it.

The CDR3 totals 15 residues. Germline assignment: CDR1 MNHNS and CDR2 SASEGT. The V gene lost 3 bases and the J gene lost 0 bases, with 10 bases spanning the gap. Here the sequenced sample was PBMCs, taken before TCRalphabeta/CD19-depleted stem cell transplant. The V call is TRBV6-1, the J call TRBJ2-3; D remains ambiguous. The sequence came from a boy aged 2 to 10 with acute lymphoblastic leukemia, due to receive a stem cell transplant. CDR3 residues: CASSDTVMSTDTQYF. CDR3 DNA: TGTGCCAGCAGTGACACAGTGATGAGCACAGATACGCAGTATTTT.